Listed here are 27 T cell receptor beta chains from one sample, sequenced in a study of cytomegalovirus exposure and HLA in healthy donors. Primers included in the PCR were 60 Vbeta and 13 Jbeta primers. Sequencing used immunoSEQ multiplex PCR; TCRdb keeps in-frame clones, though not all of them. Among over 120,000 clones listed, over 70% were seen once. The sample was PBMCs. Receptor source: a man aged 35 to 55 in good health and CMV-seronegative.

The chain employs TRBV5-3 and TRBJ2-5; 8 bases are shared with TRBD2. TRBV5-3 is an open reading frame, and its role is uncertain. V was pared by 4 bases and J by 5 bases, with 4 bases of the junction left unmatched. The CDR3 loop spans 13 amino acids. CDR3 region: CARSTGGEETQYF. The CDR3 bases are TGTGCCAGAAGCACGGGGGGGGAGGAGACCCAGTACTTC.

DNA for the CDR3: TGTGCCAGTAGGGCAGCAGGGAGGGGTAATCAGCCCCAGCATTTT. Amino acid sequence: CASRAAGRGNQPQHF. The chain couples TRBV19 to TRBJ1-5; TRBD1 might be the D (5 bases). Germline lookup yields CDR1 LNHDA and CDR2 SQIVND (reference sequence). The CDR3 has 15 residues. The V end was cut by 6 bases, the J end by 4 bases, with 16 bases between.

This sequence joins TRBV7-3 and TRBJ2-6, with no clear D. CDR1 and CDR2 (germline): SGHTA, FQGTGA. V lost 1 base, J lost 2 bases, and 6 bases lay in between. CDR3 length: 15 amino acids. CDR3 nucleotides: TGTGCCAGCAGCTTAAGTCGTACTGGGGCCAACGTCCTGACTTTC. Amino acid sequence: CASSLSRTGANVLTF.

This clone came up a few times. The CDR3 sequence is CASGDRTVNNEQFF. The DNA of the CDR3 is TGTGCCAGTGGTGATAGGACAGTCAACAATGAGCAGTTCTTC. The chain combines TRBV25-1 with TRBJ2-1; the D gene is possibly TRBD1 (6 bases). The germline V gene has CDR1 MGHDK and CDR2 SYGVNS. V lost 9 bases, J lost 5 bases, and 17 bases lay in between. This CDR3 has 14 residues.

The V and J genes are TRBV9 and TRBJ2-1; D may be TRBD1 (6 bases). Germline V gene lookup returns CDR1 SGDLS and CDR2 YYNGEE. This CDR3 has 13 amino acids. Trimming pared 3 bases from V and 6 bases from J, leaving 10 bases between. The CDR3 nucleotides are TGTGCCAGCAGCGCGGACAGAGTCAATGAGCAGTTCTTC. Translated, it gives CASSADRVNEQFF.

The chain links TRBV5-6 to TRBJ2-1, with 8 bases lining up with TRBD2. Germline trimming cut 1 base from V and 3 bases from J; bases unmatched to any gene: 3. The CDR3 runs to 15 residues. The germline CDR1 and CDR2 sequences are SGHDT and YYEEEE. CDR3 nucleotide sequence: TGTGCCAGCAGCTTGATCCGGGGGGGCTACAATGAGCAGTTCTTC. This translates into CASSLIRGGYNEQFF.

CDR3 in amino acids: CASSEGQVRTEAFF. DNA of the CDR3: TGTGCCAGCAGCGAGGGACAGGTGAGAACTGAAGCTTTCTTT. V and J are TRBV9 and TRBJ1-1, with 8 bases that match TRBD1. Germline CDR1 is SGDLS and CDR2 is YYNGEE. The V segment lost 3 bases and the J segment 5 bases; nucleotides outside the gene matches: 6. The CDR3 is made up of 14 amino acids.

The chain recombines TRBV29-1 with TRBJ2-3; 9 bases agree with TRBD2. CDR1 SQVTM and CDR2 ANQGSEA come from the germline V gene. Germline trimming cut 7 bases from V and 4 bases from J; bases unmatched to any gene: 3. The CDR3 runs 12 residues. DNA of the CDR3: TGCAGCGCCGAGCGGGGGGCAGATACGCAGTATTTT. Amino acid sequence: CSAERGADTQYF.

The chain employs TRBV29-1 and TRBJ1-2; D not certain. The CDR3 is 12 amino acids. Germline V gene sequence: CDR1 SQVTM, CDR2 ANQGSEA. V was pared by 3 bases and J by 8 bases, with 13 bases between. The DNA of the CDR3 is TGCAGCGTTGACCCCGGTGGCGGGGGCTACACCTTC. Protein: CSVDPGGGGYTF.

The J gene is TRBJ2-3, the V gene TRBV9, with TRBD2 matching over 8 bases. V lost 6 bases to trimming and J lost 3 bases; unmatched junction nucleotides: 6. This CDR3 has 14 residues. The germline gives CDR1 SGDLS, CDR2 YYNGEE. In DNA form, the CDR3 reads TGTGCCAGCACGGGGCGGGGGGTAACAGATACGCAGTATTTT. It codes for CASTGRGVTDTQYF.

With respect to this clone: The sample holds other DNA sequences that translate to the same CDR3. The chain uses TRBV9 and TRBJ1-2; 8 bases agree with TRBD1. The CDR3 totals 14 residues. The junction had 2 bases not matched to a gene; V was cut back by 2 bases and J by 2 bases. Germline CDR1 and CDR2: SGDLS and YYNGEE. CDR3 loop: CASSVGQGNYGYTF. The DNA of the CDR3 is TGTGCCAGCAGCGTCGGACAGGGCAACTATGGCTACACCTTC.

This clone was observed once. The chain couples TRBV5-1 to TRBJ1-2; 7 nucleotides match TRBD1. The length of the CDR3 is 12 residues. After removal of 4 bases from V and 8 bases from J, the junction contained 5 bases not matched to a gene. Germline V gives CDR1 SGHRS, CDR2 YFSETQ. The CDR3: CASSPGGGGYTF. In DNA form, the CDR3 reads TGCGCCAGCAGCCCAGGGGGTGGCGGCTACACCTTC.

V is TRBV4-1 and J is TRBJ2-2; TRBD2 aligns across 16 bases. Per the germline V gene, CDR1 is MGHRA and CDR2 is YSYEKL. The J segment lost 4 bases and the V segment lost 4 bases, leaving 9 bases of the junction unmatched. The CDR3 runs 19 residues. The DNA of the CDR3 is TGCGCCAGCAGCCGACAGGGACTAGCGGGGGGGCGAGGCACCGGGGAGCTGTTTTTT. Translating gives CASSRQGLAGGRGTGELFF.

This clone has a handful of counts. The V call is TRBV28, the J call TRBJ2-1; the match to TRBD1 covers 11 bases. CDR3 length: 16 amino acids. J lost 4 bases, V lost 5 bases, and 7 bases had no gene match. The germline gives CDR1 MDHEN, CDR2 SYDVKM. CDR3 in DNA: TGTGCCAGCAGTACTTCTGGACAGGGGGCGTACAATGAGCAGTTCTTC. Translation gives CASSTSGQGAYNEQFF.

This clone showed up just a few times. This chain uses TRBV6-5 with TRBJ2-6; possible D gene TRBD1, 5 bases. Trimming stripped 2 bases from V and 1 base from J, with 6 bases between. Germline V gene sequence: CDR1 MNHEY, CDR2 SVGAGI. The CDR3 covers 15 residues. For the CDR3, the DNA is TGTGCCAGCAGTTACCCAGGGTCTGGGGCCAACGTCCTGACTTTC. Protein sequence: CASSYPGSGANVLTF.

The sample holds a few counts of this clone. CDR3 amino acids: CASSPARGRETQYF. In DNA, the CDR3 is TGTGCCAGCAGCCCCGCCAGGGGCCGGGAGACCCAGTACTTC. The gene calls are TRBV6-5 and TRBJ2-5; weak D call: TRBD1 (6 bases). Germline V gene lookup returns CDR1 MNHEY and CDR2 SVGAGI. V shed 6 bases and J shed 5 bases, with 16 bases lying between them. There are 14 residues in the CDR3.

This chain links TRBV10-3 with TRBJ1-1; TRBD1 matches at 8 bases. Losses at the gene ends were 6 bases for V and 2 bases for J; bases not matched to a gene: 5. CDR3 length equals 14 residues. CDR1 is ENHRY and CDR2 is SYGVKD in the germline V gene. CDR3 loop: CAIRRTGINTEAFF. The CDR3 region has the DNA TGTGCCATCAGGAGGACAGGGATTAACACTGAAGCTTTCTTT.

The chain couples TRBV11-3 to TRBJ2-7; 8 bases are shared with TRBD1. CDR3 size: 16 residues. V gave up 1 base and J gave up 2 bases; unmatched junction bases: 7. Germline CDR1 SGHNT, CDR2 YENEEA. CDR3 sequence (DNA): TGTGCCAGCAGCTTAGCATCGACAGGGGACGCCTACGAGCAGTACTTC. Protein: CASSLASTGDAYEQYF.

This chain connects TRBV7-2 to TRBJ1-5; D is perhaps TRBD1 (5 bases). The CDR3 loop spans 13 amino acids. Germline-derived CDR1 and CDR2 are SGHTA and FQGNSA. Trimming left V 3 bases short and J 3 bases short, with 6 bases between. The CDR3 DNA reads TGTGCCAGCAGCTTCAGGGTCAATCAGCCCCAGCATTTT. Amino acids: CASSFRVNQPQHF.

This chain uses TRBV11-2 with TRBJ1-2; D not resolved. The V gene's germline CDR1 is SGHAT and CDR2 FQNNGV. The V end lost 5 bases, the J end lost 2 bases, and 9 bases lay between the germline ends. The CDR3 is 13 residues long. The CDR3 is CASSPGRNYGYTF. The CDR3 nucleotides read TGTGCCAGCAGCCCCGGGAGAAACTATGGCTACACCTTC.

This clone was detected only once. The chain links TRBV19 to TRBJ2-3, with a possible D match to TRBD1 (6 bases). CDR3 length equals 15 residues. Between the trimmed V and J ends, which lost 2 bases and 6 bases, there was a span of 15 bases. Germline V gene sequence: CDR1 LNHDA, CDR2 SQIVND (reference sequence). DNA of the CDR3: TGTGCCAGTAGTATACAGGGGCAGGGTACGGATACGCAGTATTTT. Its translation: CASSIQGQGTDTQYF.

The V gene is TRBV29-1, the J gene TRBJ2-3; D is perhaps TRBD1 (5 bases). Germline V CDR1 and CDR2: SQVTM, ANQGSEA. This CDR3 is 13 amino acids long. The V end lost 3 bases, the J end lost 2 bases, and 9 bases lay between the germline ends. CDR3 sequence (DNA): TGCAGCGTTGAGCAGGGTGCCACAGATACGCAGTATTTT. This gives the protein CSVEQGATDTQYF.

The CDR3: CASRGRGRMGGYTF. In DNA, the CDR3 is TGTGCCAGCAGGGGGCGGGGGCGTATGGGGGGCTACACCTTC. V is TRBV7-8 and J is TRBJ1-2; maybe TRBD1 (6 bases). Trimming stripped 6 bases from V and 8 bases from J, with 19 bases between. This CDR3 spans 14 amino acids. Germline loops: CDR1 SGHVS, CDR2 FQNEAQ. The whole variable domain, filled in from reference TRBV7-8 and TRBJ1-2, reads GAGVSQSPRYKVAKRGQDVALRCDPISGHVSLFWYQQALGQGPEFLTYFQNEAQLDKSGLPSDRFFAERPEGSVSTLKIQRTQQEDSAVYLCASRGRGRMGGYTFGSGTRLTVV.

Concerning this clone: This sample includes further DNA sequences coding for the same CDR3. V gene TRBV18 combines with J gene TRBJ1-2, with 7 bases fitting TRBD1. V trimming: 3 bases; J trimming: 2 bases; junction bases outside the gene matches: 0. The CDR3 extends over 13 amino acids. The V gene's germline CDR1 is KGHSH and CDR2 LQKENI. The CDR3: CASSPTGNYGYTF. CDR3 sequence (DNA): TGTGCCAGCTCACCGACAGGGAACTATGGCTACACCTTC.

The rearrangement joins TRBV6-8 to TRBJ2-7, with 8 bases fitting TRBD2. Per germline, CDR1 MNHGY and CDR2 SAAAGT. J gave up 4 bases and V 7 bases, and 3 bases lay outside the gene matches. This CDR3 has 12 residues. The CDR3 region is CASNGGGYEQYF. The CDR3 DNA reads as TGTGCCAGCAACGGGGGGGGATACGAGCAGTACTTC.

The chain combines TRBV18 with TRBJ1-1; maybe TRBD1 (6 bases). V shed 3 bases and J shed 4 bases, with 21 bases lying between them. The CDR3 loop spans 17 amino acids. Germline V gene lookup returns CDR1 KGHSH and CDR2 LQKENI. CDR3 amino acids: CASSPQRVGAGSTEAFF. The CDR3 coding sequence is TGTGCCAGCTCACCGCAAAGGGTGGGGGCAGGGAGCACTGAAGCTTTCTTT.

The chain joins TRBV7-2 to TRBJ1-1; 10 bases agree with TRBD1. Per the germline V gene, CDR1 is SGHTA and CDR2 is FQGNSA. The CDR3 loop spans 15 amino acids. With V trimmed by 5 bases and J by 4 bases, 7 bases remained unmatched. The CDR3 sequence is CASSLTGGYSTEAFF. The DNA for the CDR3 is TGTGCCAGCAGCCTGACAGGGGGCTATAGCACTGAAGCTTTCTTT.